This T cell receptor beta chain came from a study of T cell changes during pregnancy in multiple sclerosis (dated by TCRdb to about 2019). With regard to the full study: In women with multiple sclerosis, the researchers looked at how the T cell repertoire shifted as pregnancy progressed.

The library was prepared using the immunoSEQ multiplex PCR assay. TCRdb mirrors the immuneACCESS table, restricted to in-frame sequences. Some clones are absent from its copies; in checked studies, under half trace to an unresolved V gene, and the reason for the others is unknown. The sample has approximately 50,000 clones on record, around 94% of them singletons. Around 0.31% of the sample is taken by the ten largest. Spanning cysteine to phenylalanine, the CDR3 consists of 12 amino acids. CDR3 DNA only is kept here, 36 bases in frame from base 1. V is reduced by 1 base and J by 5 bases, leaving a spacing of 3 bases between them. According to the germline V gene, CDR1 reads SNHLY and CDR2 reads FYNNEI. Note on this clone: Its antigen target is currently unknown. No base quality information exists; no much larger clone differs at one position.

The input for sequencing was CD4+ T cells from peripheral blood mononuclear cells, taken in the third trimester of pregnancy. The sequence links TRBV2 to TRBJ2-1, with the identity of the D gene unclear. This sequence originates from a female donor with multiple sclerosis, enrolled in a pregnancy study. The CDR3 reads CASSEVDNEQFF. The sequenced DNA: TGTGCCAGCAGTGAAGTCGACAATGAGCAGTTCTTC.